This TCR beta chain stems from a study of CD8 T cells in ankylosing spondylitis. Study-wide results and caveats: Reportedly, disease-linked clones are significantly enriched in ankylosing spondylitis patients' matched synovial fluid. Made up of about eight highly homologous variants, a TCR beta motif appeared characteristic of ankylosing spondylitis blood. Disease-linked clones proved CD8+ and comparatively uncommon in peripheral blood.

Library preparation for TCR beta used quantitative 5'-RACE with molecular barcodes. TCRdb re-analysed the 5' RACE reads in MiXCR, keeping a single row per CDR3 protein. This table holds a few hundred thousand distinct CDR3 sequences, approximately 8% found once. Concerning this clonotype itself: The antigen remains unidentified.

There are 15 residues in the CDR3. Germline CDR1 reads KGHDR; CDR2 reads SFDVKD. V lost 0 bases and J lost 3, with 8 bases in between. This TCR was recovered from a male donor with ankylosing spondylitis. The sequenced material came from blood, either unsorted or a sorted T cell fraction (not recorded which). The chain has TRBV24-1 and TRBJ2-1; possible D gene TRBD1, 5 bases. This CDR3 is CATSDLRTSYNEQFF. CDR3 sequence (DNA): TGTGCCACCAGTGATTTGAGGACAAGCTACAATGAGCAGTTCTTC.